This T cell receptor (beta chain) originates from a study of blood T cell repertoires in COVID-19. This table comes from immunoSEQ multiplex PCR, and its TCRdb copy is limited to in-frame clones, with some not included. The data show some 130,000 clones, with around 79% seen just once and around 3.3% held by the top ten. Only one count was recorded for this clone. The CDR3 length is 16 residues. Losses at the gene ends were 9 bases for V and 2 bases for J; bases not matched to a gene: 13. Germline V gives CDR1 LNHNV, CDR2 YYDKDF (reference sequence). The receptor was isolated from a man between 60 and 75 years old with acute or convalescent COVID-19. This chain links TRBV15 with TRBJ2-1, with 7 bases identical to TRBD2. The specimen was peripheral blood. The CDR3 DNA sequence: TGTGCCACAACCCCGACCCTAGCGGCTCCCTACAATGAGCAGTTCTTC. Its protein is CATTPTLAAPYNEQFF. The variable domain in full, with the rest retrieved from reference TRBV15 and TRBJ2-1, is DAMVIQNPRYQVTQFGKPVTLSCSQTLNHNVMYWYQQKSSQAPKLLFHYYDKDFNNEADTPDNFQSRRPNTSFCFLDIRSPGLGDTAMYLCATTPTLAAPYNEQFFGPGTRLTVL.